This TCR beta chain is from a study of CD8+ T cells in alopecia areata. Alopecia areata patients provided lesional scalp punch biopsies and peripheral blood. From PBMCs, CD4+ and CD8+ T cells were sorted. Extracted RNA was reverse transcribed into cDNA, the sequencing template. Repertoires were generated with immunoSEQ multiplex PCR, while TCRdb's copy carries only in-frame clones and drops some. Counted here are 200,000 to 250,000 clones, 67% occurring once; the ten biggest clones make up under 1.5%. The table lists this clone with a few counts. Its antigen is not known. The CDR3 has 13 residues. Germline assignment: CDR1 MNHEY and CDR2 SVGAGI. V was pared by 6 bases and J by 11 bases, with 13 bases of the junction left unmatched. Study-wide findings and caveats: Tissue-resident alphabeta T cells belonging to normal skin likewise get sequenced within scalp specimens. Clonality exceeded that of normal scalp in lesional scalp, most notably in alopecia totalis/universalis.

Here the sequenced sample was CD4+ T cells sorted from blood, taken at week 0. The chain carries TRBV6-5 and TRBJ2-7, with 7 nucleotides matching TRBD2. This TCR was recovered from a human donor with alopecia areata. CDR3 bases: TGTGCCAGCAGGTTACAGATCGGGGGGAGGGAGTACTTC. This encodes CASRLQIGGREYF.